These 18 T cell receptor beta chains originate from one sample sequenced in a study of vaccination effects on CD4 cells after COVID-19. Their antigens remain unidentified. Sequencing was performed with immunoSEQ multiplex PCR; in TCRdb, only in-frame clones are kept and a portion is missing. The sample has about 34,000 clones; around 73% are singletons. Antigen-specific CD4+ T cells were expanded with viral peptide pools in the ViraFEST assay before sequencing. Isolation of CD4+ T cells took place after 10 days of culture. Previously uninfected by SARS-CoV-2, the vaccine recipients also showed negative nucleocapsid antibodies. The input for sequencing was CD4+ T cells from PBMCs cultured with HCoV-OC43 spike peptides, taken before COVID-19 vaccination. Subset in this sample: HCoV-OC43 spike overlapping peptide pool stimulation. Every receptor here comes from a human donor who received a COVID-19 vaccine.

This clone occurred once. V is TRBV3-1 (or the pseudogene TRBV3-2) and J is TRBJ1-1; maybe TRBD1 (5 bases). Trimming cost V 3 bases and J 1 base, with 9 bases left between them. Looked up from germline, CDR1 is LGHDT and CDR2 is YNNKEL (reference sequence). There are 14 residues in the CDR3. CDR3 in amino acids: CASSQTQGNTEAFF. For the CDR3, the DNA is TGTGCCAGCAGCCAGACTCAGGGGAACACTGAAGCTTTCTTT.

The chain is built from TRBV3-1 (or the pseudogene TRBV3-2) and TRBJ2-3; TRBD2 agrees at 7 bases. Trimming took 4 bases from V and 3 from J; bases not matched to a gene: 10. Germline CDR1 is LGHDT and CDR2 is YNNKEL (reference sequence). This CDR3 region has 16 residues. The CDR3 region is CASSPRGGGLTDTQYF. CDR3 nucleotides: TGTGCCAGCAGCCCACGGGGCGGGGGACTAACAGATACGCAGTATTTT.

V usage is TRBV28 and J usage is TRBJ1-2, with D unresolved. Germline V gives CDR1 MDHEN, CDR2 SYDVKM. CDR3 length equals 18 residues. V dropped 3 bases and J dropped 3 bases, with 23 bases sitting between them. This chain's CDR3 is CASSFLLPSRGADYGYTF. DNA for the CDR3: TGTGCCAGCAGTTTCCTGTTACCCTCACGGGGAGCGGACTATGGCTACACCTTC.

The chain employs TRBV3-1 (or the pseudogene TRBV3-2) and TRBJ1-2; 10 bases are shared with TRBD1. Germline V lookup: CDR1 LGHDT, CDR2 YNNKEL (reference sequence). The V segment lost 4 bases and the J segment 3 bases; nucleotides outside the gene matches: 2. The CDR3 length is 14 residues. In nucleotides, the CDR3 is TGTGCCAGCAGCCTCGGGACAGGGGACTATGGCTACACCTTC. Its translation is CASSLGTGDYGYTF.

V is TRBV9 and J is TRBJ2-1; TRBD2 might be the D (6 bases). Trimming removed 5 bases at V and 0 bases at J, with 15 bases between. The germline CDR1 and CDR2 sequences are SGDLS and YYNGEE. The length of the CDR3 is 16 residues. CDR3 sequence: CASSTGTGGSYNEQFF. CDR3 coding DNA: TGTGCCAGCAGTACCGGGACTGGAGGCTCCTACAATGAGCAGTTCTTC.

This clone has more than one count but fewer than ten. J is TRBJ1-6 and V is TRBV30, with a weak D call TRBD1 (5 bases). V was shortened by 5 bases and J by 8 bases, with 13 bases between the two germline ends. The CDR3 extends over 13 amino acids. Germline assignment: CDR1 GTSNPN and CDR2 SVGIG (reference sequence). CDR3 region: CAWGVEQDSPLHF. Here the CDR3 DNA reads TGTGCCTGGGGCGTAGAACAGGATTCACCCCTCCACTTT.

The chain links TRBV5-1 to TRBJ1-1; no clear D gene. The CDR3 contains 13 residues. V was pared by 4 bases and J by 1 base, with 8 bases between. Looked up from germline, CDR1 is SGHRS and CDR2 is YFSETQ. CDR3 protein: CASSPQQNTEAFF. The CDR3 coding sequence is TGCGCCAGCAGCCCCCAGCAGAACACTGAAGCTTTCTTT.

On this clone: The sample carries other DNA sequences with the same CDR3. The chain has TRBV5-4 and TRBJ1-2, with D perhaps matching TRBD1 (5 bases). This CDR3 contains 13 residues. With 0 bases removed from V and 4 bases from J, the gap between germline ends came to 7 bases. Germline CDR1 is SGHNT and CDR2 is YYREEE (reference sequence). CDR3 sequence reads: CASSLEGPYGYTF. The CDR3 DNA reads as TGTGCCAGCAGCTTGGAGGGGCCCTATGGCTACACCTTC. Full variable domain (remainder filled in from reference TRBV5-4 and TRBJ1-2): ETGVTQSPTHLIKTRGQQVTLRCSSQSGHNTVSWYQQALGQGPQFIFQYYREEENGRGNFPPRFSGLQFPNYSSELNVNALELDDSALYLCASSLEGPYGYTFGSGTRLTVV.

CDR3 bases: TGTGCCAGCCTCCATCAGATGGGGGGCGGACAGCCCCAGCATTTT. It yields the protein CASLHQMGGGQPQHF. V is TRBV28 and J is TRBJ1-5; a possible D gene is TRBD1 (6 bases). CDR1 and CDR2 (germline): MDHEN, SYDVKM. This CDR3 is 15 amino acids long. Trimming shortened V by 8 bases and J by 7 bases, and 21 bases separated the two germline ends. The full variable domain, its missing parts supplied by reference TRBV28 and TRBJ1-5, is DVKVTQSSRYLVKRTGEKVFLECVQDMDHENMFWYRQDPGLGLRLIYFSYDVKMKEKGDIPEGYSVSREKKERFSLILESASTNQTSMYLCASLHQMGGGQPQHFGDGTRLSIL.

The CDR3 region is CARSLASVNTEAFF. The CDR3 DNA reads as TGTGCCAGAAGCTTGGCTTCAGTGAACACTGAAGCTTTCTTT. The V and J genes are TRBV5-3 and TRBJ1-1; no definite D call. TRBV5-3 belongs to the ORF category, with a function that is uncertain. There are 14 residues in the CDR3. Trimming shortened V by 0 bases and J by 0 bases, and 6 bases separated the two germline ends.

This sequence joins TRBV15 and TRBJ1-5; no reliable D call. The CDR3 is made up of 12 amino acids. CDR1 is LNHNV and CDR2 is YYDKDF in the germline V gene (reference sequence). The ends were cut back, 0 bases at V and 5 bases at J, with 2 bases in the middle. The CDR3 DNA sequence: TGTGCCACCAGCAGAGATGATCAGCCCCAGCATTTT. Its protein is CATSRDDQPQHF.

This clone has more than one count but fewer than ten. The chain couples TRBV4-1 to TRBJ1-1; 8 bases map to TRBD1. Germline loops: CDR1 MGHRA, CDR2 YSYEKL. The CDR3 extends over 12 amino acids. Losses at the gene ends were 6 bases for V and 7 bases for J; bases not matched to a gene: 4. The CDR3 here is CASRQGGSEAFF. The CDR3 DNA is TGCGCCAGCAGACAGGGGGGAAGTGAAGCTTTCTTT.

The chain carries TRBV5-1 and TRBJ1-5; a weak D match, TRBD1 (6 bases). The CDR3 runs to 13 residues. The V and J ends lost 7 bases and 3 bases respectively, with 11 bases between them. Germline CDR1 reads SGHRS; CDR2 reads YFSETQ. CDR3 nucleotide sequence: TGCGCCAGCCGAGGGGGGAACAATCAGCCCCAGCATTTT. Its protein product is CASRGGNNQPQHF.

The CDR3 protein is CASSPAGTGTGANVLTF. As DNA, the CDR3 is TGTGCCAGCAGCCCGGCCGGGACAGGGACTGGGGCCAACGTCCTGACTTTC. This rearrangement joins TRBV5-6 to TRBJ2-6, with 9 bases identical to TRBD1. V dropped 4 bases and J dropped 2; count of bases not matched to a gene: 7. CDR1 is SGHDT, CDR2 YYEEEE, per germline. The CDR3 runs to 17 residues. The whole variable domain, remainder taken from reference TRBV5-6 and TRBJ2-6, is DAGVTQSPTHLIKTRGQQVTLRCSPKSGHDTVSWYQQALGQGPQFIFQYYEEEERQRGNFPDRFSGHQFPNYSSELNVNALLLGDSALYLCASSPAGTGTGANVLTFGAGSRLTVL.

This CDR3 is CASSNQGTGNNYGYTF. CDR3 nucleotides: TGTGCCAGTAGTAATCAGGGGACAGGTAACAACTATGGCTACACCTTC. This chain joins TRBV19 and TRBJ1-2, with 8 bases fitting TRBD1. Germline CDR1 LNHDA, CDR2 SQIVND (reference sequence). The CDR3 is 16 residues long. After removal of 4 bases from V and 2 bases from J, the junction contained 9 bases not matched to a gene.

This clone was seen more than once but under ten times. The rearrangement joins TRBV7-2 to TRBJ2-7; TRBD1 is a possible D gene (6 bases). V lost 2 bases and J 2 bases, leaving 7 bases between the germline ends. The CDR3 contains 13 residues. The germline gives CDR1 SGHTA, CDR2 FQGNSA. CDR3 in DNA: TGTGCCAGCAGCTTACCAGGGGCCTACGAGCAGTACTTC. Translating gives CASSLPGAYEQYF.

The CDR3 reads CASSLSEQYF. CDR3 sequence (DNA): TGTGCCAGCAGTCTGTCCGAGCAGTACTTC. The chain combines TRBV27 with TRBJ2-7; D unresolved. This CDR3 comprises 10 residues. Per germline, CDR1 MNHEY and CDR2 SMNVEV (reference sequence). Trimming pared 5 bases from V and 6 bases from J, leaving 5 bases between.

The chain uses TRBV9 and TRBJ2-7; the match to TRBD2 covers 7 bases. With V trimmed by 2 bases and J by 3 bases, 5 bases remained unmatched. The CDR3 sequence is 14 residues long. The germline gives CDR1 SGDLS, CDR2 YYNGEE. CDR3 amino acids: CASSVGRGDYEQYF. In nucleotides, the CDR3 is TGTGCCAGCAGCGTGGGTCGGGGGGACTACGAGCAGTACTTC. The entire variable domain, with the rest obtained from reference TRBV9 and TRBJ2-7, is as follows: DSGVTQTPKHLITATGQRVTLRCSPRSGDLSVYWYQQSLDQGLQFLIQYYNGEERAKGNILERFSAQQFPDLHSELNLSSLELGDSALYFCASSVGRGDYEQYFGPGTRLTVT.